This paragraph reports one T cell receptor (beta chain). The repertoire was sequenced with immunoSEQ multiplex PCR; TCRdb's copy has only in-frame clones and lacks some. The sample has fewer than 250,000 clones; around 87% are singletons. Between the trimmed V and J ends, which lost 1 base and 0 bases, there was a span of 11 bases. This CDR3 has 16 residues. Germline CDR1 is SGHTA and CDR2 is FQGNSA. The data are from a study of blood T cell repertoires in COVID-19. Background on the study: PBMCs, B-cell-depleted T cells, or T cells provided the cDNA or gDNA that made up the material.

The rearrangement uses TRBV7-2 and TRBJ2-3; D possibly corresponds to TRBD2 (7 bases). The sample taken for sequencing was peripheral blood. The TCR was taken from a man aged 60 to 69 with acute or convalescent COVID-19. This CDR3 is CASSLDGGASTDTQYF. As DNA, the CDR3 is TGTGCCAGCAGCTTAGATGGGGGGGCTAGCACAGATACGCAGTATTTT.